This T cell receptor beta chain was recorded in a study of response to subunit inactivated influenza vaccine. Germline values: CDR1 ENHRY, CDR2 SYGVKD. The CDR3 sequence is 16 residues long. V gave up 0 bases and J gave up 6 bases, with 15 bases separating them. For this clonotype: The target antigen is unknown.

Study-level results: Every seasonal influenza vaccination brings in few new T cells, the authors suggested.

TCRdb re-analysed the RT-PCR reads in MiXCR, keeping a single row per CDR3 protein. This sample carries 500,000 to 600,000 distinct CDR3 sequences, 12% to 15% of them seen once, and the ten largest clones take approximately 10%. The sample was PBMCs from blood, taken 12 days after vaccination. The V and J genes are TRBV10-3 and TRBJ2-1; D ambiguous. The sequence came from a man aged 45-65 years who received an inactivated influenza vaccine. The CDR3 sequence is CAISESNTSPGNEQFF. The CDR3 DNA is TGTGCCATCAGTGAGTCGAATACCTCCCCGGGCAATGAGCAGTTCTTC.